The 26 T cell receptor beta chains below all came from one sample that was sequenced in a study of regulatory T cells in long-lasting Graves disease. Time point reported: persistent/refractory GD, antithyroid drugs over 5 years with positive TRAb. RNA from PBMCs was the source of the TCR library. CDR3-region Arm-PCR and iRepertoire HTBI primers produced the TCR beta libraries. TCRdb re-called the multiplex PCR reads through MiXCR, storing one row per CDR3 protein. The sample yields hundreds of thousands of distinct CDR3 sequences, 20% to 25% seen once. The specimen was peripheral blood mononuclear cells (PBMCs), collected when the disease was refractory, from a patient treated with antithyroid drugs. These receptors came from a female donor with Graves disease.

This clonotype was counted at least ten times. This sequence joins TRBV6-1 and TRBJ1-1, with a tentative D call TRBD1 (5 bases). Germline CDR1 is MNHNS and CDR2 is SASEGT. The CDR3 has 14 residues. V gave up 7 bases and J gave up 4 bases, with 16 bases separating them. CDR3 DNA: TGTGCCAGCACCCTCACGGGGGACGGCACTGAAGCTTTCTTT. Translated, it gives CASTLTGDGTEAFF.

This clonotype was detected many times. This chain links TRBV6-5 with TRBJ1-1, with D hard to call. Trimming took 2 bases from V and 3 from J, leaving 7 bases between them. The CDR3 spans 13 residues. Germline CDR1 reads MNHEY; CDR2 reads SVGAGI. The CDR3 DNA follows: TGTGCCAGCAGTTACCGAGGGCACACTGAAGCTTTCTTT. This gives the protein CASSYRGHTEAFF.

This clonotype was observed many times. CDR3 protein: CASSYGGRNYGYTF. The CDR3 bases are TGTGCCAGCAGTTATGGTGGCAGGAACTATGGCTACACCTTC. The chain recombines TRBV6-2 or TRBV6-3 with TRBJ1-2; no firm D call. V lost 3 bases and J lost 2, with 10 bases in between. Germline CDR1 MNHEY, CDR2 SVGEGT. The CDR3 loop spans 14 amino acids.

The J gene is TRBJ2-5, the V gene TRBV15; D is ambiguous. V was pared by 2 bases and J by 1 base, with 11 bases between. This CDR3 comprises 15 residues. CDR1 is LNHNV and CDR2 is YYDKDF in the germline V gene (reference sequence). CDR3 in DNA: TGTGCCACCAGCAGACTCCCTGGCCCCCAAGAGACCCAGTACTTC. Translation: CATSRLPGPQETQYF.

This clonotype has a count of ten or more. This chain uses TRBV7-2 with TRBJ2-7, with no clear D. This CDR3 has 12 amino acids. The germline gives CDR1 SGHTA, CDR2 FQGNSA. The ends were cut back, 5 bases at V and 3 bases at J, with 8 bases in the middle. Here the CDR3 DNA reads TGTGCCAGCAGCCCCACAGACTACGAGCAGTACTTC. It is translated as CASSPTDYEQYF.

Notes on this clonotype: A much larger clone lies a single base off, so this may be a read error. This chain joins TRBV6-9 and TRBJ2-7; perhaps TRBD2 as D (5 bases). The V gene's germline CDR1 is MNHGY and CDR2 SVAAGI. Trimming took off 4 bases at V and 3 bases at J, with 16 bases between the two ends. CDR3 size: 15 residues. The CDR3 loop reads CASSSFWWEFYEQYF. The CDR3 region has the DNA TGTGCCAGCAGTTCGTTCTGGTGGGAGTTCTACGAGCAGTACTTC.

This clonotype was detected a few times. The chain's CDR3 is CASSLRTGINSPLHF. The CDR3 DNA reads as TGCGCCAGCAGCCTCCGGACAGGGATTAACTCACCCCTCCACTTT. The chain links TRBV4-1 to TRBJ1-6, with 8 positions matching TRBD1. The CDR3 spans 15 residues. The V and J ends lost 4 bases and 10 bases, in that order; junction bases with no gene match: 9. Germline V gives CDR1 MGHRA, CDR2 YSYEKL.

This clonotype showed up just a few times. This clone may be a read error of a much larger clone one base away. The chain combines TRBV7-8 with TRBJ2-5; 9 bases are a match to TRBD2. CDR3 length: 18 residues. V lost 5 bases to trimming and J lost 0 bases; unmatched junction nucleotides: 13. Germline loops: CDR1 SGHVS, CDR2 FQNEAQ. CDR3 DNA: TGTGCCAGCAGCCCCAATCCGAGACTAGCGGTAAACCAAGAGACCCAGTACTTC. As protein: CASSPNPRLAVNQETQYF.

This clonotype occurred a few times. V and J are TRBV3-1 and TRBJ2-5; D not resolved. CDR3 length equals 11 residues. The germline V gene encodes CDR1 LGHDT and CDR2 YNNKEL (reference sequence). V lost 0 bases and J 7 bases, leaving 3 bases between the germline ends. The CDR3 reads CASSQEGTQYF. The CDR3 DNA follows: TGTGCCAGCAGCCAAGAGGGGACCCAGTACTTC.

In this sample, this clonotype turned up many times. The rearrangement uses TRBV28 and TRBJ1-1; TRBD1 matches at 11 bases. Germline V gene data show CDR1 as MDHEN and CDR2 as SYDVKM. The length of the CDR3 is 15 residues. Losses at the gene ends were 3 bases for V and 6 bases for J; bases not matched to a gene: 6. This CDR3 is CASSLDRGRDAEAFF. The CDR3 bases are TGTGCCAGCAGTTTGGACAGGGGGCGCGACGCTGAAGCTTTCTTT. The full variable domain, completed using reference TRBV28 and TRBJ1-1, is DVKVTQSSRYLVKRTGEKVFLECVQDMDHENMFWYRQDPGLGLRLIYFSYDVKMKEKGDIPEGYSVSREKKERFSLILESASTNQTSMYLCASSLDRGRDAEAFFGQGTRLTVV.

The V gene is TRBV12-3 or TRBV12-4, the J gene TRBJ1-1; 8 bases fit TRBD1. CDR3 length equals 14 residues. The junction had 6 bases not matched to a gene; V was cut back by 5 bases and J by 4 bases. CDR3 sequence reads: CASSPTGVSTEAFF. As DNA, the CDR3 is TGTGCCAGCAGTCCGACAGGGGTTAGCACTGAAGCTTTCTTT.

At least ten counts were recorded for this clonotype. The genes are TRBV28 and TRBJ2-7; 7 nucleotides match TRBD2. This CDR3 comprises 14 residues. V gave up 7 bases and J gave up 3 bases; unmatched junction bases: 9. CDR1 is MDHEN, CDR2 SYDVKM, per germline. In DNA, the CDR3 is TGTGCCAGCAAGACTAGCCGGGCTTTCTACGAGCAGTACTTC. The encoded protein is CASKTSRAFYEQYF.

This clonotype is a singleton in its sample. The CDR3 here is CATNNEQFF. The CDR3 DNA reads TGTGCCACGAACAATGAGCAGTTCTTC. The chain links TRBV2 to TRBJ2-1; D is unresolved. The CDR3 is 9 amino acids. Looked up from germline, CDR1 is SNHLY and CDR2 is FYNNEI. V was shortened by 10 bases and J by 5 bases, with 3 bases between the two germline ends.

This clonotype has a handful of counts. V gene TRBV10-3 combines with J gene TRBJ2-6, with D perhaps matching TRBD1 (6 bases). The CDR3 has 18 residues. With 5 bases removed from V and 0 bases from J, the gap between germline ends came to 17 bases. The germline CDR1 and CDR2 sequences are ENHRY and SYGVKD. The DNA of the CDR3 is TGTGCCATCAGTTCCTTCGGACAGATGTACTCTGGGGCCAACGTCCTGACTTTC. It encodes CAISSFGQMYSGANVLTF.

This clonotype was counted between two and nine times. A much larger clonotype is one base distant, so this may be a read error. CDR3 nucleotides: TGTGCCAGCAGTAAACGGATAGGGGGTCAGCCCCAGCATTTT. It specifies CASSKRIGGQPQHF. The gene calls are TRBV28 and TRBJ1-5; TRBD1 might be the D (6 bases). Germline-derived CDR1 and CDR2 are MDHEN and SYDVKM. The V and J ends lost 5 bases and 6 bases respectively, with 14 bases between them. The CDR3 sequence is 14 residues long.

This clonotype was detected a few times. The chain couples TRBV20-1 to TRBJ2-2; 14 bases are a match to TRBD2. This CDR3 region has 18 residues. V dropped 0 bases and J dropped 1; count of bases not matched to a gene: 4. Germline V gives CDR1 DFQATT, CDR2 SNEGSKA (reference sequence). CDR3 nucleotides: TGCAGTGCTAGAGACCTGACTAGCGGGAGGGAGAACACCGGGGAGCTGTTTTTT. Translation gives CSARDLTSGRENTGELFF.

This clonotype was counted ten times or more. Here the CDR3 reads CASSPEPDRLGNTIYF. The CDR3 bases are TGTGCCAGCAGCCCAGAGCCGGACAGGTTGGGAAACACCATATATTTT. The chain carries TRBV7-3 and TRBJ1-3; 7 nucleotides agree with TRBD1. Germline V gene data show CDR1 as SGHTA and CDR2 as FQGTGA. Trimming cost V 5 bases and J 4 bases; bases outside gene matches: 11. The CDR3 covers 16 residues.

The CDR3, as DNA: TGTGCCAGCAGGGAGAAGGGACCCCCGAGCCACTATGGCTACACCTTC. This translates into CASREKGPPSHYGYTF. The genes are TRBV9 and TRBJ1-2, with a weak D call TRBD1 (5 bases). In germline, CDR1 is SGDLS, CDR2 YYNGEE. CDR3 size: 16 residues. The V gene lost 5 bases and the J gene lost 3 bases, with 20 bases spanning the gap.

This clonotype was seen ten or more times. The chain links TRBV5-1 to TRBJ1-1, with D perhaps TRBD1 (5 bases). Germline values: CDR1 SGHRS, CDR2 YFSETQ. The CDR3 has 13 amino acids. The V end was cut by 0 bases, the J end by 5 bases, with 8 bases between. The CDR3 DNA reads TGCGCCAGCAGCTTGGCCAAGGGGACTGAAGCTTTCTTT. Translation: CASSLAKGTEAFF.

The V and J genes are TRBV27 and TRBJ1-1; TRBD1 matches 10 bases. Germline CDR1 reads MNHEY; CDR2 reads SMNVEV (reference sequence). Germline trimming cut 5 bases from V and 8 bases from J; bases unmatched to any gene: 5. The CDR3 is made up of 13 amino acids. The CDR3 protein is CASSPSGQGEAFF. CDR3 coding DNA: TGTGCCAGCAGTCCATCGGGACAGGGGGAAGCTTTCTTT.

V usage is TRBV6-5 and J usage is TRBJ2-7; D uncertain. The V gene's germline CDR1 is MNHEY and CDR2 SVGAGI. This CDR3 region has 13 residues. V lost 4 bases and J 6 bases, leaving 13 bases between the germline ends. The CDR3 loop is CASSCSSFGEQYF. CDR3 DNA: TGTGCCAGCAGTTGCTCGAGTTTCGGCGAGCAGTACTTC.

This clonotype showed up many times. The chain is built from TRBV7-2 and TRBJ2-7, with D hard to call. The CDR3 contains 12 residues. V gave up 5 bases and J gave up 5 bases, with 10 bases separating them. Germline V gene lookup returns CDR1 SGHTA and CDR2 FQGNSA. The CDR3 DNA reads as TGTGCCAGCAGCCCACCCACGAACGAGCAGTACTTC. This translates into CASSPPTNEQYF.

This clonotype was observed a few times. The V gene is TRBV20-1, the J gene TRBJ1-1; no reliable D call. V lost 0 bases and J lost 1, with 6 bases in between. Per germline, CDR1 DFQATT and CDR2 SNEGSKA (reference sequence). CDR3 length: 13 amino acids. As DNA, the CDR3 is TGCAGTGCTAGAGATTTTAGGAACACTGAAGCTTTCTTT. Its protein product is CSARDFRNTEAFF.

This clonotype was seen a few times. CDR3 loop: CASSNHGGGSVAKNIQYF. CDR3 DNA: TGTGCCAGCAGCAATCACGGGGGCGGGTCCGTAGCCAAAAACATTCAGTACTTC. This rearrangement joins TRBV6-1 to TRBJ2-4; D tentatively fits TRBD1 or TRBD2 (6 bases each). The CDR3 consists of 18 residues. V was clipped by 6 bases and J by 0 bases, with 21 bases between them. Germline V lookup: CDR1 MNHNS, CDR2 SASEGT.

This chain connects TRBV7-9 to TRBJ2-5; no reliable D call. V lost 4 bases and J 4 bases, leaving 7 bases between the germline ends. Germline values: CDR1 SEHNR, CDR2 FQNEAQ (reference sequence). The CDR3 consists of 12 residues. CDR3 region: CASSSYLETQYF. For the CDR3, the DNA is TGTGCCAGCAGCTCCTACCTAGAGACCCAGTACTTC.

This clonotype was seen a few times. The chain uses TRBV7-2 and TRBJ2-2; D not resolved. CDR1 SGHTA and CDR2 FQGNSA come from the germline V gene. The CDR3 loop spans 11 amino acids. Trimming shortened V by 8 bases and J by 16 bases, and 17 bases separated the two germline ends. The CDR3 DNA reads TGTGCCAGCGGATTCTTGGGAACGCCGTTTTTT. This translates into CASGFLGTPFF.